This TCR beta chain was recorded in a study of blood T cell repertoires in COVID-19. Across the whole study: T cells, B-cell-depleted T cells, or PBMCs provided the cDNA or gDNA that served as material.

Enrolment of Seattle patients took place during active infection, and they were followed longitudinally. Authors' data handling: Estimation of nucleated cell counts was performed using reference gene primer amplification. Data came from immunoSEQ multiplex PCR; TCRdb stores just in-frame clones and leaves some out. The DNA gave D and trimming, while V, J and clone size come from that table. In the table there are 150,000 to 200,000 clones, about 81% of which are singletons. Germline V gene data show CDR1 as SGHTA and CDR2 as FQGNSA. The ends were cut back, 5 bases at V and 7 bases at J, with 11 bases in the middle. The CDR3 runs 12 residues.

The chain links TRBV7-2 to TRBJ1-2, with D maybe TRBD1 (5 bases). Sequencing input: peripheral blood. This clonotype was sampled from a woman of 80 years or more with COVID-19, enrolled during active disease. The CDR3 loop is CASSLNGGGYTF. The CDR3 nucleotides read TGTGCCAGCAGCCTCAACGGGGGTGGCTACACCTTC.